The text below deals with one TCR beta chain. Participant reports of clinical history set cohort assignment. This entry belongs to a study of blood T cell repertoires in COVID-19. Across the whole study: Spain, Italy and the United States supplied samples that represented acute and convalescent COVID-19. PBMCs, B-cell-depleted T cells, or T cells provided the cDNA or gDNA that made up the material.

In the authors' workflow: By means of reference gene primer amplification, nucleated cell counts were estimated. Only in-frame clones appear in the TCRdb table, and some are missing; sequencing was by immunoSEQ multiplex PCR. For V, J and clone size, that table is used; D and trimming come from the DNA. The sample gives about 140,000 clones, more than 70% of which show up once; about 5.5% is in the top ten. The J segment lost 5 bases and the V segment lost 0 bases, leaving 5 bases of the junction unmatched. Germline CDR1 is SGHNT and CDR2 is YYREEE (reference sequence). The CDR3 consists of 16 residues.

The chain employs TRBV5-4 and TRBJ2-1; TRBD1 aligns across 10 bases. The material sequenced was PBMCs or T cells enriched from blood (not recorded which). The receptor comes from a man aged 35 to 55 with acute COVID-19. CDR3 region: CASSLGGTGDDNEQFF. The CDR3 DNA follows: TGTGCCAGCAGCTTGGGGGGGACAGGGGACGACAATGAGCAGTTCTTC.